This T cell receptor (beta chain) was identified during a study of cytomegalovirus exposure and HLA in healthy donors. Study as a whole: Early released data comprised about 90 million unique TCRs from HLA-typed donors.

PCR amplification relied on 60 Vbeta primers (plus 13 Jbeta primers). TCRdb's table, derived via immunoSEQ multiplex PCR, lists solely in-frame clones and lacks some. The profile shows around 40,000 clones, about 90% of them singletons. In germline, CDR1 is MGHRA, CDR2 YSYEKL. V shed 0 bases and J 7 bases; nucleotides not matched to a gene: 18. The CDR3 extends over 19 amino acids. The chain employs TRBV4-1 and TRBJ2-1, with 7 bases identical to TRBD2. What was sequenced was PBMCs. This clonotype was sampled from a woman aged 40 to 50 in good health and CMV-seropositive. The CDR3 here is CASSQESLNRLAGVNEQFF. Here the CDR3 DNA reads TGCGCCAGCAGCCAAGAGAGTCTGAATCGGCTTGCGGGAGTGAATGAGCAGTTCTTC.